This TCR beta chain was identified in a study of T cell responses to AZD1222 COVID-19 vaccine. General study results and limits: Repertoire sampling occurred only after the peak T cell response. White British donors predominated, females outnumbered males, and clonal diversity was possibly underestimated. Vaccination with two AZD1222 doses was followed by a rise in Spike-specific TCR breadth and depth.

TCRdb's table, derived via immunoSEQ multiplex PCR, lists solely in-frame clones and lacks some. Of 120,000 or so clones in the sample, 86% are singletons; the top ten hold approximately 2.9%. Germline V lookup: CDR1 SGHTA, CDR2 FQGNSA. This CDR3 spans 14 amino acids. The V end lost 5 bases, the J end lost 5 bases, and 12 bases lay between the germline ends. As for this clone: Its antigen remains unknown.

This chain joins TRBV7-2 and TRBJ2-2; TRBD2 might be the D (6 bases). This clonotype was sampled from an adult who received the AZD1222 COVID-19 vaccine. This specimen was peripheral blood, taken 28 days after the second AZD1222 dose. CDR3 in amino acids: CASSPWRGTGELFF. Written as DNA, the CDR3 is TGTGCCAGCAGCCCATGGCGGGGAACCGGGGAGCTGTTTTTT.